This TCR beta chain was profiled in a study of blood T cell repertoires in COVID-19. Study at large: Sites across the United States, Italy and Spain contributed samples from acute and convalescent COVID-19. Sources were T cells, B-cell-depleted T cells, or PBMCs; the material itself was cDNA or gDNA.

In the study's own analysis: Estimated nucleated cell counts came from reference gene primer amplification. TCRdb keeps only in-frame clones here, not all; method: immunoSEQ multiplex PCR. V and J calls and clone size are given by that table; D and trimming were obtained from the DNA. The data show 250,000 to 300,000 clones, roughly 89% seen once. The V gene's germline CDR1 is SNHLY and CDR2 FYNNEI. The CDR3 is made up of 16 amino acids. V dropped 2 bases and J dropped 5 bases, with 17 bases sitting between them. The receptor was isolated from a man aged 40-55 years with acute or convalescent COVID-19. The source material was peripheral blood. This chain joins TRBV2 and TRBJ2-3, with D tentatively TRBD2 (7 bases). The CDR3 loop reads CASSEFGGGRIDTQYF. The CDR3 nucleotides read TGTGCCAGCAGTGAATTTGGGGGGGGGCGGATAGATACGCAGTATTTT. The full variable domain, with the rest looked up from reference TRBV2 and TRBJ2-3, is EPEVTQTPSHQVTQMGQEVILRCVPISNHLYFYWYRQILGQKVEFLVSFYNNEISEKSEIFDDQFSVERPDGSNFTLKIRSTKLEDSAMYFCASSEFGGGRIDTQYFGPGTRLTVL.